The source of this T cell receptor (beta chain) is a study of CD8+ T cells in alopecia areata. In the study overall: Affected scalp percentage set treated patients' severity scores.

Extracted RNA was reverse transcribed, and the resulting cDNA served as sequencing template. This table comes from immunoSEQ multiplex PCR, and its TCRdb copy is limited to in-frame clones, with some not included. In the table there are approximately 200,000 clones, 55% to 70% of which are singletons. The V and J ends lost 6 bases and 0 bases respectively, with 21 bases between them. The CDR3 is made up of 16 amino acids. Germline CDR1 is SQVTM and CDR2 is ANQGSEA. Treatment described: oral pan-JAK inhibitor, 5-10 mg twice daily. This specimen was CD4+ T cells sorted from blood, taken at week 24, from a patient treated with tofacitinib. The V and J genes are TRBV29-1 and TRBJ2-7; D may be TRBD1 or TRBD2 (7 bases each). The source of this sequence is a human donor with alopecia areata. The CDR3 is CSVSSPGQRDSYEQYF. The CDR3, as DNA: TGCAGCGTGTCGTCCCCGGGACAGCGGGACTCCTACGAGCAGTACTTC.